The 31 T cell receptor beta chains presented below share a single source sample, sequenced in a study of T cell responses to AZD1222 COVID-19 vaccine. Generated by immunoSEQ multiplex PCR, the TCRdb table keeps only in-frame clones and is missing some. Among roughly 100,000 clones, around 91% were seen once, and the ten largest hold less than 55%. Source: peripheral blood, taken on day 0 of AZD1222 vaccination. These TCRs come from an adult in good health.

This chain joins TRBV7-6 and TRBJ2-7; 7 bases line up with TRBD2. After removal of 1 base from V and 6 bases from J, the junction contained 3 bases not matched to a gene. Germline V gene lookup returns CDR1 SGHVS and CDR2 FNYEAQ. This CDR3 spans 13 amino acids. CDR3 coding DNA: TGTGCCAGCAGCTTAGGGGAGGGCAGCGAGCAGTACTTC. Its protein product is CASSLGEGSEQYF.

J is TRBJ1-1 and V is TRBV27, with TRBD1 identical over 8 bases. Germline CDR1 MNHEY, CDR2 SMNVEV (reference sequence). V lost 4 bases to trimming and J lost 5 bases; unmatched junction nucleotides: 3. CDR3 length equals 13 residues. The CDR3 region has the DNA TGTGCCAGCAGTTGGACAGGGTTTACTGAAGCTTTCTTT. Residues: CASSWTGFTEAFF.

The chain employs TRBV2 and TRBJ2-7; 8 nucleotides agree with TRBD1. Germline V gene data show CDR1 as SNHLY and CDR2 as FYNNEI. The J segment lost 1 base and the V segment lost 6 bases, leaving 5 bases of the junction unmatched. CDR3 length equals 14 residues. The CDR3 DNA sequence: TGTGCCAGCAGACTGACAGGGGCGTCCTACGAGCAGTACTTC. Residues: CASRLTGASYEQYF. The entire variable domain, with the rest obtained from reference TRBV2 and TRBJ2-7, is as follows: EPEVTQTPSHQVTQMGQEVILRCVPISNHLYFYWYRQILGQKVEFLVSFYNNEISEKSEIFDDQFSVERPDGSNFTLKIRSTKLEDSAMYFCASRLTGASYEQYFGPGTRLTVT.

The V gene is TRBV6-9, the J gene TRBJ1-4, with D possibly matching TRBD1 (6 bases). The CDR3 covers 14 residues. Germline CDR1 reads MNHGY; CDR2 reads SVAAGI. Trimming stripped 3 bases from V and 8 bases from J, with 13 bases between. The CDR3, as DNA: TGTGCCAGCAGTTACGGCAGGGGAAGCGAAAAACTGTTTTTT. Translation: CASSYGRGSEKLFF.

The V call is TRBV28, the J call TRBJ1-5; 8 bases are a match to TRBD1. Losses at the gene ends were 5 bases for V and 2 bases for J; bases not matched to a gene: 8. CDR3 length: 16 residues. The germline V gene encodes CDR1 MDHEN and CDR2 SYDVKM. The CDR3 region is CASSTWTGNGNQPQHF. The CDR3 DNA is TGTGCCAGCAGTACCTGGACAGGGAACGGCAATCAGCCCCAGCATTTT.

DNA of the CDR3: TGCGCCAGCAGCTTGGGGAACTATGGCTACACCTTC. This translates into CASSLGNYGYTF. V usage is TRBV5-1 and J usage is TRBJ1-2; no clear D gene. Germline CDR1 is SGHRS and CDR2 is YFSETQ. The CDR3 totals 12 residues. V was clipped by 0 bases and J by 2 bases, with 2 bases between them.

The table lists this clone with a few counts. The chain recombines TRBV19 with TRBJ1-5, with D possibly TRBD1 on 5 matching bases. The germline V and J ends were trimmed by 4 bases and 1 base, with 14 bases remaining between them. The CDR3 totals 16 residues. Germline V gene sequence: CDR1 LNHDA, CDR2 SQIVND (reference sequence). The CDR3 is CASSRTREFSNQPQHF. CDR3 in DNA: TGTGCCAGTAGTAGGACCAGGGAATTCAGCAATCAGCCCCAGCATTTT.

The chain links TRBV3-1 (or the pseudogene TRBV3-2) to TRBJ2-1, with TRBD2 matching 14 bases. With V trimmed by 0 bases and J by 7 bases, 8 bases remained unmatched. The CDR3 loop spans 18 amino acids. Germline V gives CDR1 LGHDT, CDR2 YNNKEL (reference sequence). CDR3 region: CASSQELGLAGATNEQFF. The CDR3 DNA is TGTGCCAGCAGCCAAGAACTGGGACTAGCGGGAGCCACGAATGAGCAGTTCTTC.

DNA for the CDR3: TGTGCCAGCAGTTACACGGCCAACACTGAAGCTTTCTTT. Translated: CASSYTANTEAFF. The gene calls are TRBV6-6 and TRBJ1-1; no reliable D call. The CDR3 is 13 residues long. CDR1 MNHNY and CDR2 SVGAGI come from the germline V gene (reference sequence). The ends were cut back, 2 bases at V and 2 bases at J, with 6 bases in the middle.

The chain links TRBV15 to TRBJ2-3, with 9 bases fitting TRBD2. The CDR3 covers 17 residues. In germline, CDR1 is LNHNV, CDR2 YYDKDF (reference sequence). J was trimmed by 5 bases and V by 4 bases; bases with no gene match: 13. CDR3 residues: CATSTTLAGMIGDTQYF. The CDR3 DNA reads TGTGCCACCAGCACTACCCTAGCGGGAATGATAGGAGATACGCAGTATTTT.

The gene calls are TRBV30 and TRBJ2-7, with a possible D match to TRBD1 (6 bases). The V gene lost 2 bases and the J gene lost 5 bases, with 16 bases spanning the gap. CDR3 size: 14 residues. The germline V gene has CDR1 GTSNPN and CDR2 SVGIG (reference sequence). CDR3 DNA sequence: TGTGCCTGGAGTCGAGGGGTAGCAGGGGACGAGCAGTACTTC. Translated, it gives CAWSRGVAGDEQYF.

This chain links TRBV21-1 with TRBJ1-2. TRBV21-1 is a pseudogene segment. The CDR3 totals 18 residues. CDR3 protein: CASSKVNQFWEFKVGYTF. The CDR3 nucleotides read TGTGCCAGCAGCAAGGTGAATCAGTTCTGGGAATTTAAGGTGGGCTACACCTTC.

The CDR3 here is CASSSLAGPYNEQFF. The CDR3 region has the DNA TGTGCCAGCAGCTCACTAGCGGGACCTTACAATGAGCAGTTCTTC. The chain couples TRBV7-3 to TRBJ2-1, with 10 bases matching TRBD2. V shed 4 bases, J shed 4 bases, and the junction held 4 bases outside the gene matches. CDR1 is SGHTA and CDR2 is FQGTGA in the germline V gene. The CDR3 covers 15 residues.

This sequence joins TRBV7-3 and TRBJ2-1, with 7 bases identical to TRBD2. With V trimmed by 5 bases and J by 6 bases, 10 bases remained unmatched. CDR3 size: 15 residues. The germline V gene encodes CDR1 SGHTA and CDR2 FQGTGA. CDR3 in amino acids: CASSRTSAGGNEQFF. The DNA of the CDR3 is TGTGCCAGCAGCAGAACTAGCGCCGGCGGCAATGAGCAGTTCTTC.

The CDR3: CASSLGQGIYEQYF. In DNA, the CDR3 is TGTGCCAGCAGCTTAGGACAGGGGATATACGAGCAGTACTTC. The chain has TRBV7-9 and TRBJ2-7; 8 nucleotides line up with TRBD1. The CDR3 totals 14 residues. V lost 1 base to trimming and J lost 4 bases; unmatched junction nucleotides: 3. Germline V gives CDR1 SEHNR, CDR2 FQNEAQ (reference sequence).

The V call is TRBV12-2, the J call TRBJ2-7; the table's TRBD2 call for D was not verified on the DNA. TRBV12-2 constitutes a pseudogene. This CDR3 spans 14 amino acids. CDR3 residues: CASRLAPRSYEQYF. The CDR3 coding sequence is TGTGCAAGTCGCTTAGCGCCCCGGTCCTACGAGCAGTACTTC.

V usage is TRBV28 and J usage is TRBJ2-5; 10 nucleotides align to TRBD2. The trim removed 4 bases at V and 4 bases at J, leaving 6 bases unmatched. CDR1 and CDR2 (germline): MDHEN, SYDVKM. The CDR3 extends over 15 amino acids. The DNA of the CDR3 is TGTGCCAGCAGTTCCCTCTCTAGCGGGAGAGAGACCCAGTACTTC. Its translation: CASSSLSSGRETQYF.

This clone was found a few times. Different DNA sequences within this sample yield the same CDR3. The genes are TRBV28 and TRBJ1-3; D gene uncertain. The CDR3 covers 12 residues. V lost 3 bases, J lost 4 bases, and 4 bases lay in between. The germline V gene has CDR1 MDHEN and CDR2 SYDVKM. For the CDR3, the DNA is TGTGCCAGCAGTTTCGGGGGAAACACCATATATTTT. This codes for CASSFGGNTIYF.

This clone showed up just once. CDR3: CASTAGSIPYEQYF. DNA for the CDR3: TGTGCCAGCACCGCTGGGAGCATACCCTACGAGCAGTACTTC. The rearrangement joins TRBV9 to TRBJ2-7; D possibly corresponds to TRBD2 (5 bases). Germline V CDR1 and CDR2: SGDLS, YYNGEE. The germline V and J ends were trimmed by 6 bases and 2 bases, with 15 bases remaining between them. The CDR3 covers 14 residues.

The V and J genes are TRBV7-2 and TRBJ1-1, with D unresolved. This CDR3 region has 14 residues. Trimming pared 5 bases from V and 3 bases from J, leaving 13 bases between. Germline CDR1 and CDR2: SGHTA and FQGNSA. CDR3 coding DNA: TGTGCCAGCAGCCCTCGTAATCACGACACTGAAGCTTTCTTT. Protein product: CASSPRNHDTEAFF.

V usage is TRBV6-6 and J usage is TRBJ2-2; D possibly uses TRBD1 or TRBD2 (6 bases each). CDR1 and CDR2 (germline): MNHNY, SVGAGI (reference sequence). The CDR3 has 15 amino acids. V lost 0 bases and J 6 bases, leaving 11 bases between the germline ends. CDR3 loop: CASSYSVGGPGELFF. DNA of the CDR3: TGTGCCAGCAGTTACTCGGTCGGGGGCCCCGGGGAGCTGTTTTTT.

The gene calls are TRBV4-3 and TRBJ2-3, with a weak D call TRBD2 (6 bases). CDR3 length equals 17 residues. The V end was cut by 4 bases, the J end by 5 bases, with 22 bases between. Per germline, CDR1 LGHNA and CDR2 YSLEER. CDR3 sequence (DNA): TGCGCCAGCAGCCGAGAGACGGGACTCCCCGGGGTAGATACGCAGTATTTT. It is translated as CASSRETGLPGVDTQYF.

The V gene is TRBV15, the J gene TRBJ2-5; no clear D. This CDR3 is built from 14 residues. Trimming removed 0 bases at V and 9 bases at J, with 14 bases between. Germline loops: CDR1 LNHNV, CDR2 YYDKDF (reference sequence). The CDR3 loop is CATSREIGASAQYF. The CDR3 DNA is TGTGCCACCAGCAGAGAAATAGGAGCGTCGGCCCAGTACTTC.

This clone has only one observation. The V and J genes are TRBV30 and TRBJ1-1, with no clear D. The CDR3 sequence is 17 residues long. Trimming took 1 base from V and 0 from J, leaving 18 bases between them. Germline loops: CDR1 GTSNPN, CDR2 SVGIG (reference sequence). The CDR3 loop is CAWSDPGGAAMNTEAFF. The CDR3 DNA follows: TGTGCCTGGAGTGACCCAGGAGGCGCGGCCATGAACACTGAAGCTTTCTTT.

The chain couples TRBV3-1 (or the pseudogene TRBV3-2) to TRBJ2-1, with TRBD2 matching 8 bases. Germline V gene lookup returns CDR1 LGHDT and CDR2 YNNKEL (reference sequence). V shed 2 bases and J 0 bases; nucleotides not matched to a gene: 3. The CDR3 consists of 16 residues. Here the CDR3 DNA reads TGTGCCAGCAGCCAATGGCTAGCGGGCTCCTACAATGAGCAGTTCTTC. Amino acids: CASSQWLAGSYNEQFF.

The chain links TRBV7-9 to TRBJ1-4; possible D gene TRBD1, 6 bases. The germline V gene has CDR1 SEHNR and CDR2 FQNEAQ (reference sequence). This CDR3 has 15 amino acids. V lost 5 bases to trimming and J lost 3 bases, with 13 bases between them. The CDR3 DNA reads as TGTGCCAGCAGCCTTACAGGGTTCCCTAATGAAAAACTGTTTTTT. Amino acid sequence: CASSLTGFPNEKLFF.

The table lists this clone with a few counts. The rearrangement links TRBV4-1 to TRBJ2-3, with D perhaps TRBD1 or TRBD2 (6 bases each). The germline V and J ends were trimmed by 3 bases and 2 bases, with 15 bases remaining between them. Looked up from germline, CDR1 is MGHRA and CDR2 is YSYEKL. The CDR3 consists of 16 residues. CDR3 DNA: TGCGCCAGCAGCCAGCGGGGACAACCCTTCACAGATACGCAGTATTTT. Encoded protein: CASSQRGQPFTDTQYF.

This rearrangement joins TRBV18 to TRBJ2-5; TRBD2 is a possible D gene (6 bases). This CDR3 comprises 18 residues. V was cut by 2 bases and J by 5 bases, with 24 bases left in between. CDR1 and CDR2 (germline): KGHSH, LQKENI. The CDR3 bases are TGTGCCAGCTCACCAGGCCCGACTAGTAGGGGACTCCTGGAGACCCAGTACTTC. Its translation: CASSPGPTSRGLLETQYF.

The rearrangement links TRBV19 to TRBJ1-2; 7 nucleotides line up with TRBD1. The CDR3 sequence is 15 residues long. V trimming: 3 bases; J trimming: 3 bases; junction bases outside the gene matches: 7. Germline V gives CDR1 LNHDA, CDR2 SQIVND (reference sequence). In nucleotides, the CDR3 is TGTGCCAGTAGTATTTCCCAGGGGGACTACTATGGCTACACCTTC. Its translation: CASSISQGDYYGYTF.

The V gene is TRBV6-5, the J gene TRBJ1-1; 7 bases are a match to TRBD1. The CDR3 runs 13 residues. With 7 bases clipped from V and 10 bases from J, the junction kept 12 bases outside the gene matches. Germline CDR1 MNHEY, CDR2 SVGAGI. In nucleotides, the CDR3 is TGTGCCAGCAACCTCCAGGGGGTGGACGGAGCTTTCTTT. Its translation: CASNLQGVDGAFF.

The V gene is TRBV24-1, the J gene TRBJ2-5; D remains ambiguous. Germline loops: CDR1 KGHDR, CDR2 SFDVKD. V lost 2 bases, J lost 2 bases, and 8 bases lay in between. This CDR3 spans 14 amino acids. The CDR3 loop reads CATSDSAAQETQYF. The CDR3 DNA reads TGTGCCACCAGTGATTCTGCCGCGCAAGAGACCCAGTACTTC.